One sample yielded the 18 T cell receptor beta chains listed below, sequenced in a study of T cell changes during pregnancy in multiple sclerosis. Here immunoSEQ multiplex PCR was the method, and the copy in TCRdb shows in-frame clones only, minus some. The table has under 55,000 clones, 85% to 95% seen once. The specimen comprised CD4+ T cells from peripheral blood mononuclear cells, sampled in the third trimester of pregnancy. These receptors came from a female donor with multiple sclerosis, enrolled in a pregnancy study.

The CDR3 loop reads CAIRSGPPTDTQYF. DNA for the CDR3: TGTGCCATCAGGTCAGGGCCCCCCACAGATACGCAGTATTTT. The chain has TRBV10-3 and TRBJ2-3; weak D call: TRBD1 (5 bases). The length of the CDR3 is 14 residues. CDR1 and CDR2 (germline): ENHRY, SYGVKD. The V end was cut by 6 bases, the J end by 2 bases, with 12 bases between.

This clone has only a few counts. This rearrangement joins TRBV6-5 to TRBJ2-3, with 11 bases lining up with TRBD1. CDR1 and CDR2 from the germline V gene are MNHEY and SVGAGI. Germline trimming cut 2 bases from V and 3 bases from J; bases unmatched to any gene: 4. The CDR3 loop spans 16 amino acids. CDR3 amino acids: CASSYGDRGETDTQYF. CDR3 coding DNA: TGTGCCAGCAGTTACGGGGACAGGGGGGAGACAGATACGCAGTATTTT.

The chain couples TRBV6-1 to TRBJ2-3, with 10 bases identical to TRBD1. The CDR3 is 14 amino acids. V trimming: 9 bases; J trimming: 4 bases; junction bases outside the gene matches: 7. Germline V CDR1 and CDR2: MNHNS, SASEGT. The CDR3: CASSLGQGADTQYF. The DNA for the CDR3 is TGTGCCAGTTCCCTAGGACAGGGGGCAGATACGCAGTATTTT.

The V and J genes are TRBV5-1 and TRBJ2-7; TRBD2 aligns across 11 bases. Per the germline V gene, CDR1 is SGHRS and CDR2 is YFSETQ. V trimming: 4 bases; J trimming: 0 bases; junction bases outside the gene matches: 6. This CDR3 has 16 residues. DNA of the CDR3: TGCGCCAGCAGCCTACTCACTAGCGGGGGCTCCTACGAGCAGTACTTC. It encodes CASSLLTSGGSYEQYF.

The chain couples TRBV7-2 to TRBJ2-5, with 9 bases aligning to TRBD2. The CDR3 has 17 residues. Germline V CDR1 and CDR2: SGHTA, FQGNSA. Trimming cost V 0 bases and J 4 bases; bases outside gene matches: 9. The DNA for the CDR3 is TGTGCCAGCAGCTTAGCGAGGGGCGGGGGGGCACGAGAGACCCAGTACTTC. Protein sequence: CASSLARGGGARETQYF.

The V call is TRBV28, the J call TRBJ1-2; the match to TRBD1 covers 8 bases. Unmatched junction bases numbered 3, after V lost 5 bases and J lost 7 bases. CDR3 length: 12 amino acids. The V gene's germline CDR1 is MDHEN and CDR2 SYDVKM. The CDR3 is CASSGQGRGYTF. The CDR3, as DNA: TGTGCCAGCAGTGGACAGGGACGTGGCTACACCTTC.

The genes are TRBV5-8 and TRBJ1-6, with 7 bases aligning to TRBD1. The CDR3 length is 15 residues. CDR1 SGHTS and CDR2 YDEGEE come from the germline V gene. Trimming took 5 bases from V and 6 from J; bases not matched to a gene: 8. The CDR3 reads CASSRRQGGNSPLHF. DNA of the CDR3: TGTGCCAGCAGTCGGAGACAGGGTGGTAATTCACCCCTCCACTTT.

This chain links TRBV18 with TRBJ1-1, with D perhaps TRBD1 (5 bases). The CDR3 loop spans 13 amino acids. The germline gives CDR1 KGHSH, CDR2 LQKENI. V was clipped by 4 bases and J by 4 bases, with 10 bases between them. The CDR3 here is CASSQGIGTEAFF. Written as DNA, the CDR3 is TGTGCCAGCTCACAGGGGATAGGCACTGAAGCTTTCTTT.

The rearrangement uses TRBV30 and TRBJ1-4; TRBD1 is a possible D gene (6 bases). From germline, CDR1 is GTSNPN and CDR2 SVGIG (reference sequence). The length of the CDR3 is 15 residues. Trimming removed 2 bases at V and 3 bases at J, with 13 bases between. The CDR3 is CAWSMDSKANEKLFF. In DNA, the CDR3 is TGTGCCTGGAGTATGGACAGTAAAGCTAATGAAAAACTGTTTTTT. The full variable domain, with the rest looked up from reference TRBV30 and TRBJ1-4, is SQTIHQWPATLVQPVGSPLSLECTVEGTSNPNLYWYRQAAGRGLQLLFYSVGIGQISSEVPQNLSASRPQDRQFILSSKKLLLSDSGFYLCAWSMDSKANEKLFFGSGTQLSVL.

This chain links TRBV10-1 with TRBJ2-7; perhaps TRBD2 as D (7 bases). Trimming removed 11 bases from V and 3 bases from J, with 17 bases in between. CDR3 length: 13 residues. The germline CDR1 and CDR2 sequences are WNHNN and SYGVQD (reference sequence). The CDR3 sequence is CALGGALVYEQYF. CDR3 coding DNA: TGCGCCCTGGGGGGGGCACTAGTCTACGAGCAGTACTTC.

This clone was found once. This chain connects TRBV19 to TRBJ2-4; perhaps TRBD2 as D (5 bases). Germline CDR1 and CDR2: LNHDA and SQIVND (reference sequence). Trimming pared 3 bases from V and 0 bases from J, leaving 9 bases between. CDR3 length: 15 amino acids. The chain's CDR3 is CASSIIGLAKNIQYF. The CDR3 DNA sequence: TGTGCCAGTAGTATTATTGGACTAGCCAAAAACATTCAGTACTTC.

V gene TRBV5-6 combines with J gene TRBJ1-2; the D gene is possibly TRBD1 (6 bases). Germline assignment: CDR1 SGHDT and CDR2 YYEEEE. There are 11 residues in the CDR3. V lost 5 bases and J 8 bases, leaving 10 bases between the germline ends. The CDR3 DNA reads TGTGCCAGCAGACAGGGTGGCGGCTACACCTTC. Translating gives CASRQGGGYTF.

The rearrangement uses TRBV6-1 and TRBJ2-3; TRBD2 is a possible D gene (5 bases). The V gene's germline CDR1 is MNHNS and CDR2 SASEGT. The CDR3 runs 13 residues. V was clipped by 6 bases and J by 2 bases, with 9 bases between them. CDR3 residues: CASSLTITDTQYF. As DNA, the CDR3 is TGTGCCAGCAGCTTGACTATCACAGATACGCAGTATTTT.

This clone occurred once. DNA of the CDR3: TGTGCCAGCAGCGCGTGGACAGGGGGGCCAGGCTACACCTTC. It specifies CASSAWTGGPGYTF. This chain joins TRBV5-6 and TRBJ1-2; 10 bases line up with TRBD1. This CDR3 is 14 amino acids long. Germline V gene lookup returns CDR1 SGHDT and CDR2 YYEEEE. V shed 4 bases, J shed 8 bases, and the junction held 8 bases outside the gene matches.

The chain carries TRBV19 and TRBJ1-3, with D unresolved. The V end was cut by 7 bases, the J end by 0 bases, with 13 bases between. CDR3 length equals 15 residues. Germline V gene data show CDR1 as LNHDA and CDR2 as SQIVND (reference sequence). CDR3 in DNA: TGTGCCAGTAACGGTATCCGTTTCTCTGGAAACACCATATATTTT. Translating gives CASNGIRFSGNTIYF.

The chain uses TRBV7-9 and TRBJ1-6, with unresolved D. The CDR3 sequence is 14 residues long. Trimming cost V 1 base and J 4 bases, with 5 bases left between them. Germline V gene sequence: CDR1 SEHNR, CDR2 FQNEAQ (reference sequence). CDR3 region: CASSLEQYNSPLHF. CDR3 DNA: TGTGCCAGCAGCTTAGAACAGTATAATTCACCCCTCCACTTT. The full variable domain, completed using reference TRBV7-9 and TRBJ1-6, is DTGVSQNPRHKITKRGQNVTFRCDPISEHNRLYWYRQTLGQGPEFLTYFQNEAQLEKSRLLSDRFSAERPKGSFSTLEIQRTEQGDSAMYLCASSLEQYNSPLHFGNGTRLTVT.

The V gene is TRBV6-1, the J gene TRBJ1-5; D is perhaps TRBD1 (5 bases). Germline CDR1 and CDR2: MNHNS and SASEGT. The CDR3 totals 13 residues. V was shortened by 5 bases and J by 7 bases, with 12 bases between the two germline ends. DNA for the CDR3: TGTGCCAGCAGTTCTCAGGGAAACCAGCCCCAGCATTTT. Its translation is CASSSQGNQPQHF.

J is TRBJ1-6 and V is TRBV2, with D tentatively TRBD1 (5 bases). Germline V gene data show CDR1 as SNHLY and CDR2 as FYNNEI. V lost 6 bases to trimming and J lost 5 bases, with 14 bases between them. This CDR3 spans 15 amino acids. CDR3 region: CASSHRTGDNSPLHF. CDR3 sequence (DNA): TGTGCCAGCAGCCATAGGACGGGGGATAATTCACCCCTCCACTTT.